The clone carrying this TCR beta chain was observed a few times. Its antigen remains unidentified. These data originate in a study of cytomegalovirus exposure and HLA in healthy donors. Study findings and constraints: Rarity characterized most TCR sequences, yet some public TCRs appeared in many donors. The authors later found TCR association rates varying by HLA locus, with DRB1 most and HLA-C fewest.

With 60 Vbeta and 13 Jbeta primers, the PCR was carried out. Under the authors' procedure: There were about 80 million unique TCR beta chains by a later count, and 8.5 million to 14 million of them were shared. This table comes from immunoSEQ multiplex PCR, and its TCRdb copy is limited to in-frame clones, with some not included. D and trimming were read from the DNA, whereas the V and J calls and clone size are those reported in that table. The table lists about 140,000 clones, 80% of them singletons, with over 2% in the top ten. Germline CDR1 reads MNHEY; CDR2 reads SVGAGI. V was clipped by 7 bases and J by 5 bases; unmatched bases: 4. CDR3 size: 12 residues.

Sequenced sample: PBMCs. The receptor was isolated from a man aged 30 to 45 in good health and CMV-seronegative. The chain employs TRBV6-5 and TRBJ1-1, with TRBD1 matching 7 bases. For the CDR3, the DNA is TGTGCCAGCAATCCCAGGGGGACTGAAGCTTTCTTT. It codes for CASNPRGTEAFF.